This T cell receptor (beta chain) derives from a study of post-analysis software for immune sequencing data. V shed 6 bases and J 4 bases; nucleotides not matched to a gene: 6. This CDR3 is 14 amino acids long. From germline, CDR1 is DFQATT and CDR2 SNEGSKA (reference sequence). The TCR beta cDNA libraries carried unique molecular identifiers. MiXCR was run by TCRdb on the PCR reads, yielding one entry per CDR3 protein. Of 400,000 to 500,000 distinct CDR3 sequences in the sample, more than 30% were seen once. This clonotype has more than one count but fewer than ten. Its antigen is unidentified. Study-level results: Samples made in the same batch grouped tightly together by F measure. Versus controls, multiple sclerosis patients showed significantly lower diversity (normalized Chao1). Among 5 or 6 TRBV segments more frequent in patients than controls were TRBV5-6, TRBV5-1 and TRBV20-1.

The receptor was isolated from a girl aged 2-9 years with multiple sclerosis. Sequenced sample: blood. The rearrangement links TRBV20-1 to TRBJ2-5; 12 bases line up with TRBD1. CDR3: CSAPRDRGRETQYF. CDR3 DNA: TGCAGTGCGCCTAGGGACAGGGGGCGAGAGACCCAGTACTTC.